This TCR beta chain was identified in a study of T-cell memory formation after mild COVID-19 listed by TCRdb under 2021. With regard to the full study: Most TCR sequence clusters were specific to one of the two donors. In two donors, T-cell clones that expanded and contracted after mild COVID-19 were followed by sequencing TCRalpha and TCRbeta repertoires longitudinally. The cohort comprised two young, previously healthy adult volunteers, one female and one male. Study-wide findings and limitations: SARS-CoV-2 specificity was not confirmed for the second-wave clones peaking on day 37. Contracting CD4+ clones turned up mainly in the CM and EM memory subsets, whereas EMRA was where CD8+ clones were enriched. The study covered only two mild cases, and larger cohorts including severe cases with pre-infection samples were considered necessary. The detection of some responding clones in pre-infection memory suggests that pre-existing cross-reactive memory T cells joined the SARS-CoV-2 response. Clones contracting from day 15 to 85 had balanced CD4/CD8 phenotypes, while a second wave expanding from day 15 to 37 was biased towards CD4+.

Sequenced on an Illumina NovaSeq 6000. Using 5'RACE with constant-segment primers, TCRalpha and TCRbeta cDNA libraries were constructed, with sample barcodes and unique molecular identifiers added in the process. RNA was extracted from every sample with Trizol reagent. Amplification of the libraries took two PCR steps, and the second step added a second sample barcode plus Illumina TruSeq adapters. Libraries were sequenced on an Illumina NovaSeq with 2 x 150 bp paired-end reads. In the original analysis: Demultiplexing of reads and collapsing into UMI-guided consensus sequences were performed with migec v1.2.7. Using mixcr v2.1.11, the UMI consensuses were aligned to TRA and TRB V and J templates and assembled into clonotypes. Expanded or contracted clonotypes were those called significant by both edgeR and NoisET, with noise models trained on biological replicates. For edgeR calls, the thresholds were a false discovery rate-adjusted p below 0.01 and a log2 fold-change of 1. As an exploratory analysis of dynamics, max-normalized trajectories of the 1000 most abundant clonotypes were examined with PCA combined with hierarchical clustering. The CD4 or CD8 phenotype of responding clones was assigned using the separately sequenced CD4+ and CD8+ repertoires. The public reads were quality trimmed at Q25 with fastp and then assembled into clones with MiXCR by TCRdb, keeping productive beta chains. CDR3 protein sequences are deduplicated, and each keeps its most common genes and DNA. TCRdb, not the authors, supplied the V and J calls. The sample table lists about 470,000 distinct CDR3 sequences, 15% to 20% of them with a count of one. The ten most abundant clones make up about 12% of the sample.

Trimming takes 2 bases from V and 4 bases from J, and the germline ends sit 11 bases apart. From a lookup of the germline V gene, CDR1 and CDR2 are MGHDK and SYGVNS. The CDR3 runs 14 residues from the cysteine to the phenylalanine. Of all the DNA, just the CDR3 is kept, 42 bases in frame from base 1. This clonotype was observed a few times. The specificity of this receptor is unknown. Within one base of it there is no much larger clone, and no base qualities were kept. PBMCs were isolated by Ficoll-Paque density gradient centrifugation. The chain employs TRBV25-1 and TRBJ1-2; TRBD1 is a possible D gene, resting on 5 matching bases. The sample comprised PBMCs or a T cell subset sorted from them (not recorded which). The clonotype comes from an adult woman who had mild COVID-19 (a few samples of this study predate the infection). The sample titles of this study are shuffled in the database, so cell type and time point are left out; the donor was told from shared clones. The DNA is TGTGCCAGCAGTGAAGGGGGAACTCTCTATGGCTACACCTTC. This gives the protein CASSEGGTLYGYTF.